Sequencing of this T cell receptor (beta chain) was carried out in a study of shared clonotypes between healthy human individuals. Notes on the study in general: When compared with the clonotypes that were shared by all four sorted-subset donors, the non-shared clonotypes turned out to have lower generation probabilities. Memory subsets generally showed lower estimated richness than naive subsets.

The authors' processing: From ImmunoSEQ came sequences covering only the junction and carrying no quality scores, so filtering differed. Generated by immunoSEQ multiplex PCR, the TCRdb table keeps only in-frame clones and is missing some. The V and J calls and clone size were taken over from that table, and D and trimming were inferred from the DNA. The table records 2.3 million or so clones, over 90% of them present only once. As concerns this clone: Its antigen is not known.

The CDR3 has 12 residues. V lost 0 bases, J lost 8 bases, and 4 bases lay in between. Germline CDR1 reads LGHNA; CDR2 reads YSLEER. J is TRBJ1-4 and V is TRBV4-3, with D unresolved. The sequenced material came from naive CD4+ T cells from PBMCs. Subset indicated: CD45RA+ positively selected. The source of this sequence is a man between 18 and 35 years old in good health. Some clones in this sample may be carry-over from other donors' samples. CDR3 sequence reads: CASSQDSEKLFF. CDR3 sequence (DNA): TGCGCCAGCAGCCAAGATAGCGAAAAACTGTTTTTT.